This passage covers 4 T cell receptor beta chains from one sample sequenced in a study of control samples from healthy donors and cancer patients. Generated by immunoSEQ multiplex PCR, the TCRdb table keeps only in-frame clones and is missing some. The table shows 150,000 to 200,000 clones, with approximately 94% occurring only once. The sequencing sample was made of blood. The receptors were gathered from a man aged 25-40 years in good health.

The genes are TRBV29-1 and TRBJ2-7; D possibly uses TRBD1 or TRBD2 (5 bases each). The ends were cut back, 7 bases at V and 3 bases at J, with 31 bases in the middle. CDR1 SQVTM and CDR2 ANQGSEA come from the germline V gene. This CDR3 spans 18 amino acids. CDR3 residues: CSATERSPGTRGVYEQYF. CDR3 DNA sequence: TGCAGCGCAACTGAAAGATCTCCCGGGACGAGAGGGGTCTACGAGCAGTACTTC.

This chain uses TRBV4-1 with TRBJ2-7; no clear D gene. The CDR3 spans 11 residues. Germline lookup yields CDR1 MGHRA and CDR2 YSYEKL. With 1 base removed from V and 9 bases from J, the gap between germline ends came to 7 bases. The CDR3 region has the DNA TGCGCCAGCAGCCAAGGCAGAATGCAGTACTTC. It encodes CASSQGRMQYF.

The gene calls are TRBV14 and TRBJ2-1; D is unclear. V lost 4 bases and J lost 6, with 10 bases in between. CDR1 is SGHDN and CDR2 is FVKESK in the germline V gene. The CDR3 has 13 amino acids. Here the CDR3 reads CASSPLSGNEQFF. In DNA, the CDR3 is TGTGCCAGCAGCCCCCTGAGTGGCAATGAGCAGTTCTTC. The entire variable domain, with the rest obtained from reference TRBV14 and TRBJ2-1, is as follows: EAGVTQFPSHSVIEKGQTVTLRCDPISGHDNLYWYRRVMGKEIKFLLHFVKESKQDESGMPNNRFLAERTGGTYSTLKVQPAELEDSGVYFCASSPLSGNEQFFGPGTRLTVL.

This chain uses TRBV6-2 or TRBV6-3 with TRBJ2-7; D is undetermined. The V gene lost 2 bases and the J gene lost 4 bases, with 9 bases spanning the gap. Looked up from germline, CDR1 is MNHEY and CDR2 is SVGEGT. The length of the CDR3 is 13 residues. The CDR3 protein is CASSYGPRYEQYF. CDR3 nucleotides: TGTGCCAGCAGTTACGGCCCGCGGTACGAGCAGTACTTC.